This T cell receptor (beta chain) was captured by sequencing in a study of regulatory T cells in long-lasting Graves disease. Broader study findings: Persistent disease preferred TRBV28, TRBJ1-2 and TRBJ2-5; new disease, TRBV20-1 and TRBJ2-1.

The CDR3 sequence is 14 residues long. Trimming shortened V by 7 bases and J by 5 bases, and 15 bases separated the two germline ends. In germline, CDR1 is MDHEN, CDR2 SYDVKM. Sequencing libraries for TCR beta were prepared with iRepertoire HTBI primers and Arm-PCR of CDR3 regions. TCRdb reanalysed the multiplex PCR reads using MiXCR and keeps one entry per CDR3 protein. The table shows 400,000 to 600,000 distinct CDR3 sequences, with 20% to 25% occurring only once. This clonotype has a handful of counts. Its target is unknown. Time point indicated: persistent/refractory GD, antithyroid drugs over 5 years with positive TRAb. Preparation of the TCR library used RNA extracted from PBMCs. Collection of peripheral blood (roughly 9 milliliters) was done using EDTA tubes.

The rearrangement uses TRBV28 and TRBJ1-3; D possibly corresponds to TRBD1 (5 bases). Sequenced here: peripheral blood mononuclear cells (PBMCs), sampled when the disease was refractory, from a patient treated with antithyroid drugs. The TCR was taken from a female donor with Graves disease. The CDR3 here is CASIKGAGRNTIYF. In nucleotides, the CDR3 is TGTGCCAGCATTAAAGGGGCGGGAAGAAACACCATATATTTT.